The sequence of this TCR beta chain was determined in a study of molecular identifiers for immune sequencing clone quantification. TCRdb itself ran the PCR reads through MiXCR, one entry per CDR3 protein. The sample consists of more than 550,000 distinct CDR3 sequences, roughly 25% of them appearing once. The CDR3 runs 17 residues. Looked up from germline, CDR1 is SNHLY and CDR2 is FYNNEI. In regard to this clonotype: It is likely a read error, because the conserved phenylalanine at the end of the CDR3 is missing.

This TCR was recovered from a human donor in good health. Some libraries in this study had Jurkat cell RNA spiked in. The specimen was naive CD8+ T cells from blood, with Jurkat cell RNA spiked in. Subset described: FACS-sorted CD8+CD4-CCR7+CD45RA+ naive T cells. The gene calls are TRBV2 and TRBJ2-3; 9 bases align to TRBD2. CDR3 nucleotides: TGTGCCAGCAGTGAACCAGCGGGGGGTCCCCTGTCAGACACGCAGTATCTT. Translated, it gives CASSEPAGGPLSDTQYL.